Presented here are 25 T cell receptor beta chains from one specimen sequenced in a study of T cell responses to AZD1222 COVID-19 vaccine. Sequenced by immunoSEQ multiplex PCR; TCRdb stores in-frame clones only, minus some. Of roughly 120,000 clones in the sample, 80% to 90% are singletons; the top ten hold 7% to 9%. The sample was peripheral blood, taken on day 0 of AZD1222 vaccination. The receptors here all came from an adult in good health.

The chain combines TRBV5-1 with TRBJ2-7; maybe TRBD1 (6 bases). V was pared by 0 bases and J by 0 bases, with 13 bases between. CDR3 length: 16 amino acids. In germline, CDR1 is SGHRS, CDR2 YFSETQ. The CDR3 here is CASSLEWTEVSYEQYF. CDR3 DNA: TGCGCCAGCAGCTTGGAATGGACAGAAGTCTCCTACGAGCAGTACTTC. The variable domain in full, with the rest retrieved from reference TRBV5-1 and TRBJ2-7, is KAGVTQTPRYLIKTRGQQVTLSCSPISGHRSVSWYQQTPGQGLQFLFEYFSETQRNKGNFPGRFSGRQFSNSRSEMNVSTLELGDSALYLCASSLEWTEVSYEQYFGPGTRLTVT.

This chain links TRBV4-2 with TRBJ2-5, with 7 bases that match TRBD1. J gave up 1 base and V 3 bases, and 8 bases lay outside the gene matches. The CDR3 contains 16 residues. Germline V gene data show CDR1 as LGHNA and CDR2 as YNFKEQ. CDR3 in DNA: TGTGCCAGCAGCCAGCTCGGGACAGCGACCCAAGAGACCCAGTACTTC. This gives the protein CASSQLGTATQETQYF.

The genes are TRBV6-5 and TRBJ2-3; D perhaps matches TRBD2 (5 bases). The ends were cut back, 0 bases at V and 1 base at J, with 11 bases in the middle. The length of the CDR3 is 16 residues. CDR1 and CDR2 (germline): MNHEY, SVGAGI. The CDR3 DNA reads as TGTGCCAGCAGTTACTCGGCTGGGCGGGGCACAGATACGCAGTATTTT. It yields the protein CASSYSAGRGTDTQYF.

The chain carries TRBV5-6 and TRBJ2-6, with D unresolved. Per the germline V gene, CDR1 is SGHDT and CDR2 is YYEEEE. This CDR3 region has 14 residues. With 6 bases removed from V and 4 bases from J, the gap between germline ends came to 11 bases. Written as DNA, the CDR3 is TGTGCCAGCACTCCTCTGGCCGGGGCCAACGTCCTGACTTTC. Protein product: CASTPLAGANVLTF.

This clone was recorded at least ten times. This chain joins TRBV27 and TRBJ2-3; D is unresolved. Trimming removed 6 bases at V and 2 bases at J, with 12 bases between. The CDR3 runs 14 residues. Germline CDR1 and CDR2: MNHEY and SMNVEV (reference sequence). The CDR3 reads CASSMTALTDTQYF. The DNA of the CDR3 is TGTGCCAGCAGCATGACGGCTCTCACAGATACGCAGTATTTT.

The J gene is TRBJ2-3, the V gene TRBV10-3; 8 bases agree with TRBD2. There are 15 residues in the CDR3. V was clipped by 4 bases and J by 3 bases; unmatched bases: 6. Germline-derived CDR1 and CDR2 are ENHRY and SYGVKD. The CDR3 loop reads CAISVSAGGTDTQYF. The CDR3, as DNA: TGTGCCATCAGTGTTTCCGCGGGAGGTACAGATACGCAGTATTTT.

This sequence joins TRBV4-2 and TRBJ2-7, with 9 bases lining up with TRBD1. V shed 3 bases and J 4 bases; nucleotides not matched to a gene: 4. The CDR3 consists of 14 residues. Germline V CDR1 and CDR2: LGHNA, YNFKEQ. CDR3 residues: CASSHDRGRYEQYF. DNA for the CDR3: TGTGCCAGCAGCCATGACAGGGGGAGGTACGAGCAGTACTTC.

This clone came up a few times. The CDR3 region has the DNA TGTGCCAGTAGTACGGGGTCCGAAGGGTCACCCCTCCACTTT. This sequence encodes CASSTGSEGSPLHF. J is TRBJ1-6 and V is TRBV19, with D unclear. Germline V gives CDR1 LNHDA, CDR2 SQIVND (reference sequence). CDR3 length: 14 residues. V gave up 4 bases and J gave up 10 bases, with 14 bases separating them.

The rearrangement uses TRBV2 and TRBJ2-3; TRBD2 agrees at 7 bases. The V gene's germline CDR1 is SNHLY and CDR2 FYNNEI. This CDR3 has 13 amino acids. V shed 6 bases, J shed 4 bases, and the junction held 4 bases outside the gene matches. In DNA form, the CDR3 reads TGTGCCAGCAGCGGAGGACTAGCAGATACGCAGTATTTT. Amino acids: CASSGGLADTQYF.

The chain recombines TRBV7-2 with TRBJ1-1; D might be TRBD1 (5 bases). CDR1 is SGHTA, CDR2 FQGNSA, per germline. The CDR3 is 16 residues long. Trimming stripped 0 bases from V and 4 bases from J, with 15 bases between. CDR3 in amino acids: CASSLAQQGRGTEAFF. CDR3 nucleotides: TGTGCCAGCAGCTTAGCGCAGCAGGGTAGAGGCACTGAAGCTTTCTTT.

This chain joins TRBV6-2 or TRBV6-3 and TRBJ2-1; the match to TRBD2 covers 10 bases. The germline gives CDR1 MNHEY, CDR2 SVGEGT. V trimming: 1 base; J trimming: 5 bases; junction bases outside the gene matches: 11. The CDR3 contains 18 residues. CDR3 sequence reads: CASSYFSLSGRVNNEQFF. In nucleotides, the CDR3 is TGTGCCAGCAGTTACTTCTCCCTAAGCGGGAGGGTTAACAATGAGCAGTTCTTC.

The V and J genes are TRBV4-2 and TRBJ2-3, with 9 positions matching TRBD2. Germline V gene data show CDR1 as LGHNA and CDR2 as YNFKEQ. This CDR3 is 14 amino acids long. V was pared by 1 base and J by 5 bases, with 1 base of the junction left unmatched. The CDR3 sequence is CASSQGTSEDTQYF. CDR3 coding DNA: TGTGCCAGCAGCCAAGGGACTAGCGAAGATACGCAGTATTTT.

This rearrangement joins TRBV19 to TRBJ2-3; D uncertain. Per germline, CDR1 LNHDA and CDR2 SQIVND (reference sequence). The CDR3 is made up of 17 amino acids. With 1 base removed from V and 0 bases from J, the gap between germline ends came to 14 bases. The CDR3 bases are TGTGCCAGTAGTATAGGGACCGGACCCGGGAGCACAGATACGCAGTATTTT. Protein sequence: CASSIGTGPGSTDTQYF. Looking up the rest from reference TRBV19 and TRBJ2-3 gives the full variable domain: DGGITQSPKYLFRKEGQNVTLSCEQNLNHDAMYWYRQDPGQGLRLIYYSQIVNDFQKGDIAEGYSVSREKKESFPLTVTSAQKNPTAFYLCASSIGTGPGSTDTQYFGPGTRLTVL.

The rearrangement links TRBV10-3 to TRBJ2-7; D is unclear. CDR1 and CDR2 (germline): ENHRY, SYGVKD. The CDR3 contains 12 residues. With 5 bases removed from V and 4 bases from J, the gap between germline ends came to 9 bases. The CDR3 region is CAISKSEYEQYF. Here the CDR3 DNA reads TGTGCCATCAGTAAAAGTGAGTACGAGCAGTACTTC.

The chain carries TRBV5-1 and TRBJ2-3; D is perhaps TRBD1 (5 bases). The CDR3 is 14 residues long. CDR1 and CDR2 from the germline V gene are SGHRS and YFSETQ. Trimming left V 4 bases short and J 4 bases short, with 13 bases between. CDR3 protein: CASSPGMWADTQYF. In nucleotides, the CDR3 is TGCGCCAGCAGCCCAGGGATGTGGGCAGATACGCAGTATTTT.

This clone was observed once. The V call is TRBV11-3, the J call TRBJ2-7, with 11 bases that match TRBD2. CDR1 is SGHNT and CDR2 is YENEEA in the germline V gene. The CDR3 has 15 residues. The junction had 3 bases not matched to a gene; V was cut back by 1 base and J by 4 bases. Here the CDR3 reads CASSLGTSGLYEQYF. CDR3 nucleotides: TGTGCCAGCAGCTTAGGGACTAGCGGGCTTTACGAGCAGTACTTC.

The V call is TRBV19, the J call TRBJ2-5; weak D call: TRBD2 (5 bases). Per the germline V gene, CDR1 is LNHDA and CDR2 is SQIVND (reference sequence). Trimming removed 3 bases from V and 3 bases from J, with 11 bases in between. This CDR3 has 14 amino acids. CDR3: CASSMPGSEETQYF. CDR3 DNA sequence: TGTGCCAGTAGTATGCCGGGATCGGAAGAGACCCAGTACTTC.

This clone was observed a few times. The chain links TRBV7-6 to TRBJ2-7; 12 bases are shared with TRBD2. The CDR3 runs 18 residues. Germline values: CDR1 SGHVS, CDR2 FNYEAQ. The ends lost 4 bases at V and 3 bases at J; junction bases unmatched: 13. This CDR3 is CASSSQTSSGRALYEQYF. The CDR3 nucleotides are TGTGCCAGCAGCTCCCAGACCTCTAGCGGGAGGGCCCTCTACGAGCAGTACTTC.

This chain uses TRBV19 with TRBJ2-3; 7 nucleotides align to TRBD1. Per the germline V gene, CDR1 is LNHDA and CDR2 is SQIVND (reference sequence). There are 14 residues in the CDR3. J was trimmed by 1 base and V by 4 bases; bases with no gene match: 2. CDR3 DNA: TGTGCCAGTAGTACGACAGGGCGCACAGATACGCAGTATTTT. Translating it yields CASSTTGRTDTQYF.

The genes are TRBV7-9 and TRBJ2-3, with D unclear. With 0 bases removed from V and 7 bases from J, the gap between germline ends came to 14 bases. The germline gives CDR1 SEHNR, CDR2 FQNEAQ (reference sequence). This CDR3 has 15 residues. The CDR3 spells CASSLALTVQYTQYF. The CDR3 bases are TGTGCCAGCAGCTTAGCGCTAACGGTACAATATACGCAGTATTTT.

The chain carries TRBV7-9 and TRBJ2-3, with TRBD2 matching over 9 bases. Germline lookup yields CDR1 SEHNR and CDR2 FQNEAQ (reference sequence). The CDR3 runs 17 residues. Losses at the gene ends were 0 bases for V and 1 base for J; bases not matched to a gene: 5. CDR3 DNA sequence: TGTGCCAGCAGCTTAGCTGGGACTAGCAGAGGCACAGATACGCAGTATTTT. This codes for CASSLAGTSRGTDTQYF.

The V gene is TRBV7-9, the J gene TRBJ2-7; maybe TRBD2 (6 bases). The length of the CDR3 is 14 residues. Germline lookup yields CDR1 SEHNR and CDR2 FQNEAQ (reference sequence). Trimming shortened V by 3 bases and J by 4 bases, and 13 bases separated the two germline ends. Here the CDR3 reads CASSFGGSWYEQYF. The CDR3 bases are TGTGCCAGCAGCTTCGGAGGGAGTTGGTACGAGCAGTACTTC.

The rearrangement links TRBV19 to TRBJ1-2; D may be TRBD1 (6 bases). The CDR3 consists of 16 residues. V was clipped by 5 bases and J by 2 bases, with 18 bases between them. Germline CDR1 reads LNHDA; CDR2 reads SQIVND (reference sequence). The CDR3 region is CASSPLQGSVNYGYTF. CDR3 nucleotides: TGTGCCAGTAGTCCCCTACAGGGAAGCGTGAACTATGGCTACACCTTC.

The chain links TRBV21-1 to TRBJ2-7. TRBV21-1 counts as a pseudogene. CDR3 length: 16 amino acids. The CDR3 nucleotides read TGTGCCAGCAGCAAAGATAAGGCCCGCGCCTCCTACGAGCAGTACTTC. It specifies CASSKDKARASYEQYF.

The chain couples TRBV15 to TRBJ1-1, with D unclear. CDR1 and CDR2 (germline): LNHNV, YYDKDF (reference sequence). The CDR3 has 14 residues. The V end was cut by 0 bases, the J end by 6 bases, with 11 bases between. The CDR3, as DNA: TGTGCCACCAGCAGAGATCTAGAGGGCTCTGAAGCTTTCTTT. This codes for CATSRDLEGSEAFF.